A selection of T cell receptor beta chains follows, all from one sample in a study of shared clonotypes between healthy human individuals. This table comes from immunoSEQ multiplex PCR, and its TCRdb copy is limited to in-frame clones, with some not included. Of roughly 410,000 clones listed, 90% to 98% are singletons. Sample: memory CD8+ T cells sorted from blood. These receptors came from a man aged 25 to 45 in good health. Both conserved end residues are part of each CDR3. Each record gives: CDR3 protein, CDR3 DNA, D gene, clone size, J gene, V gene. D genes are given only for firm matches. Where a row states a size, it is once, few, many or the class of an expanded clone; other rows omit it.

CDR3 protein: CASSPEVVKDTQYF
CDR3 DNA: TGTGCCAGCTCACCGGAGGTTGTCAAAGATACGCAGTATTTT
D gene: NA
clone size: NA
J gene: TRBJ2-3
V gene: TRBV18

CDR3 protein: CASRSGTSGSYEQYF
CDR3 DNA: TGTGCCAGCAGATCAGGGACTAGCGGGAGCTACGAGCAGTACTTC
D gene: TRBD2
clone size: NA
J gene: TRBJ2-7
V gene: TRBV7-9

CDR3 protein: CASSLAGGLGIQYF
CDR3 DNA: TGCGCCAGCAGCTTGGCCGGAGGGTTGGGCATTCAGTACTTC
D gene: NA
clone size: NA
J gene: TRBJ2-4
V gene: TRBV5-1

CDR3 protein: CAWSLRGPYEQYF
CDR3 DNA: TGTGCCTGGAGCCTCAGGGGGCCCTACGAGCAGTACTTC
D gene: TRBD1
clone size: NA
J gene: TRBJ2-7
V gene: TRBV30

CDR3 protein: CASSLGTGKVLQTQYF
CDR3 DNA: TGTGCCAGCAGTTTAGGGACAGGGAAGGTTTTGCAGACCCAGTACTTC
D gene: TRBD1
clone size: NA
J gene: TRBJ2-5
V gene: TRBV28

CDR3 protein: CASSTTAGPRPQHF
CDR3 DNA: TGTGCCAGTAGCACTACGGCAGGGCCTCGGCCCCAGCATTTT
D gene: NA
clone size: NA
J gene: TRBJ1-5
V gene: TRBV19

CDR3 protein: CASTPGTNTDTQYF
CDR3 DNA: TGTGCCAGCACCCCAGGGACAAATACAGATACGCAGTATTTT
D gene: NA
clone size: NA
J gene: TRBJ2-3
V gene: TRBV7-9

CDR3 protein: CASSSRQGLDEQYF
CDR3 DNA: TGTGCCAGCAGCTCTCGACAGGGCCTGGACGAGCAGTACTTC
D gene: TRBD1
clone size: NA
J gene: TRBJ2-7
V gene: TRBV7-9

CDR3 protein: CASSSLRDRSREAFF
CDR3 DNA: TGTGCCAGCAGCTCTCTCCGGGACAGGTCCCGCGAAGCTTTCTTT
D gene: TRBD1
clone size: NA
J gene: TRBJ1-1
V gene: TRBV7-9

CDR3 protein: CASSPEDRVYNEQFF
CDR3 DNA: TGCGCCAGCAGCCCAGAAGACAGGGTCTACAATGAGCAGTTCTTC
D gene: TRBD1
clone size: NA
J gene: TRBJ2-1
V gene: TRBV4-1

CDR3 protein: CTSSQKGLAKNIQYF
CDR3 DNA: TGCACCAGCAGCCAAAAGGGACTAGCCAAAAACATTCAGTACTTC
D gene: NA
clone size: NA
J gene: TRBJ2-4
V gene: TRBV1

CDR3 protein: CASSLWTVNEKLFF
CDR3 DNA: TGTGCCAGCAGTTTGTGGACCGTTAATGAAAAACTGTTTTTT
D gene: NA
clone size: NA
J gene: TRBJ1-4
V gene: TRBV28

CDR3 protein: CASSLPQGWADTQYF
CDR3 DNA: TGTGCCAGCAGCTTACCACAGGGGTGGGCAGATACGCAGTATTTT
D gene: TRBD1
clone size: NA
J gene: TRBJ2-3
V gene: TRBV7-9

CDR3 protein: CASRRSGRDNYGYTF
CDR3 DNA: TGTGCCAGCAGAAGGTCGGGGCGCGACAACTATGGCTACACCTTC
D gene: NA
clone size: once
J gene: TRBJ1-2
V gene: TRBV6-1

CDR3 protein: CAINSGRATDTQYF
CDR3 DNA: TGTGCCATAAATAGCGGGAGGGCCACAGATACGCAGTATTTT
D gene: TRBD2
clone size: NA
J gene: TRBJ2-3
V gene: TRBV28

CDR3 protein: CASRRAGLYNEQFF
CDR3 DNA: TGTGCCAGCAGAAGAGCGGGACTCTACAATGAGCAGTTCTTC
D gene: TRBD2
clone size: NA
J gene: TRBJ2-1
V gene: TRBV28

CDR3 protein: CASSLVTGDTDTQYF
CDR3 DNA: TGTGCCAGCAGCTTAGTAACAGGGGACACAGATACGCAGTATTTT
D gene: TRBD1
clone size: NA
J gene: TRBJ2-3
V gene: TRBV7-2

CDR3 protein: CASRGTSNIYEQYF
CDR3 DNA: TGTGCCAGCAGAGGGACTAGCAACATCTACGAGCAGTACTTC
D gene: TRBD2
clone size: NA
J gene: TRBJ2-7
V gene: TRBV7-2

CDR3 protein: CASSQDQIQVYEQYF
CDR3 DNA: TGCGCCAGCAGCCAAGATCAGATTCAGGTCTACGAGCAGTACTTC
D gene: NA
clone size: NA
J gene: TRBJ2-7
V gene: TRBV4-1

CDR3 protein: CASSRAGGPDTQYF
CDR3 DNA: TGTGCCAGCTCAAGGGCGGGAGGGCCAGATACGCAGTATTTT
D gene: TRBD2
clone size: once
J gene: TRBJ2-3
V gene: TRBV18

CDR3 protein: CASSLFQEETQYF
CDR3 DNA: TGTGCCAGCAGCTTATTTCAGGAAGAGACCCAGTACTTC
D gene: NA
clone size: NA
J gene: TRBJ2-5
V gene: TRBV13

CDR3 protein: CASSPTSGYQETQYF
CDR3 DNA: TGTGCCAGCAGCCCGACTAGCGGGTACCAAGAGACCCAGTACTTC
D gene: TRBD2
clone size: NA
J gene: TRBJ2-5
V gene: TRBV4-2

CDR3 protein: CASSWQGEKLFF
CDR3 DNA: TGTGCCAGCAGCTGGCAGGGTGAAAAACTGTTTTTT
D gene: NA
clone size: NA
J gene: TRBJ1-4
V gene: TRBV2

CDR3 protein: CASRSGSGETQYF
CDR3 DNA: TGTGCCAGCAGGAGCGGGAGCGGGGAGACCCAGTACTTC
D gene: TRBD2
clone size: NA
J gene: TRBJ2-5
V gene: TRBV2

CDR3 protein: CASTNYEQYF
CDR3 DNA: TGTGCCAGCACAAACTACGAGCAGTACTTC
D gene: NA
clone size: NA
J gene: TRBJ2-7
V gene: TRBV28

CDR3 protein: CASSFRSGQGVETQYF
CDR3 DNA: TGTGCCAGCAGCTTCAGAAGTGGACAGGGGGTCGAGACCCAGTACTTC
D gene: TRBD1
clone size: NA
J gene: TRBJ2-5
V gene: TRBV7-2

CDR3 protein: CASSPLGQGAQEQYF
CDR3 DNA: TGTGCCAGCAGTCCACTGGGACAGGGGGCTCAAGAGCAGTACTTC
D gene: TRBD1
clone size: NA
J gene: TRBJ2-7
V gene: TRBV28

CDR3 protein: CASSPPGSGTGAGELFF
CDR3 DNA: TGTGCCAGCTCACCCCCGGGCTCCGGGACTGGCGCCGGGGAGCTGTTTTTT
D gene: NA
clone size: NA
J gene: TRBJ2-2
V gene: TRBV18

CDR3 protein: CASSLRRSGKADTQYF
CDR3 DNA: TGTGCCAGCAGCTTACGCAGGTCAGGGAAGGCGGATACGCAGTATTTT
D gene: NA
clone size: NA
J gene: TRBJ2-3
V gene: TRBV11-3

CDR3 protein: CASSDIGTGHEQYF
CDR3 DNA: TGTGCCAGCAGTGATATTGGGACAGGGCACGAGCAGTACTTC
D gene: TRBD1
clone size: NA
J gene: TRBJ2-7
V gene: TRBV6-1

CDR3 protein: CASRGQGLQPQHF
CDR3 DNA: TGTGCCAGCAGGGGACAAGGCCTACAGCCCCAGCATTTT
D gene: NA
clone size: NA
J gene: TRBJ1-5
V gene: TRBV6-1

CDR3 protein: CAIQVTTEAFF
CDR3 DNA: TGTGCCATACAGGTTACCACTGAAGCTTTCTTT
D gene: NA
clone size: NA
J gene: TRBJ1-1
V gene: TRBV28

CDR3 protein: CASSLSPPLAGEETQYF
CDR3 DNA: TGCGCCAGCAGTCTTTCCCCCCCGTTAGCGGGAGAAGAGACCCAGTACTTC
D gene: TRBD2
clone size: NA
J gene: TRBJ2-5
V gene: TRBV4-1

CDR3 protein: CASSKARGGLSNQPQHF
CDR3 DNA: TGTGCCAGCAGCAAAGCTAGAGGCGGACTTTCGAATCAGCCCCAGCATTTT
D gene: NA
clone size: once
J gene: TRBJ1-5
V gene: TRBV21-1

CDR3 protein: CASSLAVGVIEQFF
CDR3 DNA: TGTGCCAGCAGCTTGGCGGTTGGTGTCATTGAGCAGTTCTTC
D gene: NA
clone size: NA
J gene: TRBJ2-1
V gene: TRBV5-8

CDR3 protein: CASSLNKGKLFF
CDR3 DNA: TGTGCCAGCAGTTTAAACAAAGGAAAACTGTTTTTT
D gene: NA
clone size: NA
J gene: TRBJ1-4
V gene: TRBV28

CDR3 protein: CASSYSPEGYQPQHF
CDR3 DNA: TGTGCCAGCAGTTACTCTCCCGAGGGGTATCAGCCCCAGCATTTT
D gene: NA
clone size: NA
J gene: TRBJ1-5
V gene: TRBV6-6

CDR3 protein: CAPCQGRGLNEKLFF
CDR3 DNA: TGTGCCCCCTGCCAGGGGAGAGGGCTTAATGAAAAACTGTTTTTT
D gene: NA
clone size: NA
J gene: TRBJ1-4
V gene: TRBV2

CDR3 protein: CASSLGTGGFQPQHF
CDR3 DNA: TGTGCCAGCAGTTTAGGGACAGGGGGCTTTCAGCCCCAGCATTTT
D gene: TRBD1
clone size: NA
J gene: TRBJ1-5
V gene: TRBV28

CDR3 protein: CASSKDPIPSGRAAELYTGELFF
CDR3 DNA: TGTGCCAGCAGCAAAGATCCCATCCCGAGCGGGAGGGCCGCCGAACTTTACACCGGGGAGCTGTTTTTT
D gene: NA
clone size: NA
J gene: TRBJ2-2
V gene: TRBV21-1

CDR3 protein: CASSLRVISGANVLTF
CDR3 DNA: TGTGCCAGCAGCTTGCGGGTAATCTCTGGGGCCAACGTCCTGACTTTC
D gene: NA
clone size: NA
J gene: TRBJ2-6
V gene: TRBV7-2

CDR3 protein: CASSTVISYEQYF
CDR3 DNA: TGTGCCAGTAGTACCGTGATATCCTACGAGCAGTACTTC
D gene: NA
clone size: NA
J gene: TRBJ2-7
V gene: TRBV19

CDR3 protein: CTSSPLNRAAPLHF
CDR3 DNA: TGCACCAGCAGCCCCCTAAACAGGGCCGCACCCCTCCACTTT
D gene: NA
clone size: NA
J gene: TRBJ1-6
V gene: TRBV1

CDR3 protein: CAWSLWDEQYF
CDR3 DNA: TGTGCCTGGAGTTTATGGGACGAGCAGTACTTC
D gene: NA
clone size: NA
J gene: TRBJ2-7
V gene: TRBV30

CDR3 protein: CASSLGLFSGNTIYF
CDR3 DNA: TGTGCCAGCAGTTTAGGCCTTTTCTCTGGAAACACCATATATTTT
D gene: NA
clone size: NA
J gene: TRBJ1-3
V gene: TRBV28

CDR3 protein: CASRQGAYNSPLHF
CDR3 DNA: TGCGCCAGCAGGCAGGGGGCCTATAATTCACCCCTCCACTTT
D gene: TRBD1
clone size: NA
J gene: TRBJ1-6
V gene: TRBV10-2

CDR3 protein: CASSNRGAYGYTF
CDR3 DNA: TGTGCCAGTAGTAACAGGGGAGCCTATGGCTACACCTTC
D gene: TRBD1
clone size: NA
J gene: TRBJ1-2
V gene: TRBV19

CDR3 protein: CASSFEPGLAGGDTQYF
CDR3 DNA: TGTGCCAGCAGTTTCGAACCGGGACTAGCGGGAGGGGATACGCAGTATTTT
D gene: TRBD2
clone size: NA
J gene: TRBJ2-3
V gene: TRBV7-9

CDR3 protein: CASIRTGRFIVNQPQHF
CDR3 DNA: TGTGCCAGCATCCGGACAGGGAGGTTTATCGTAAATCAGCCCCAGCATTTT
D gene: TRBD1
clone size: NA
J gene: TRBJ1-5
V gene: TRBV28

CDR3 protein: CASSPPGQGYEQYF
CDR3 DNA: TGTGCCAGCTCACCGCCGGGACAGGGCTACGAGCAGTACTTC
D gene: TRBD1
clone size: NA
J gene: TRBJ2-7
V gene: TRBV18

CDR3 protein: CASSLPGLPAGREFF
CDR3 DNA: TGTGCCAGCAGCTTGCCGGGCCTCCCGGCGGGACGGGAGTTCTTC
D gene: NA
clone size: NA
J gene: TRBJ2-1
V gene: TRBV5-4

CDR3 protein: CAWARAGKLFF
CDR3 DNA: TGTGCCTGGGCGCGGGCTGGAAAACTGTTTTTT
D gene: NA
clone size: once
J gene: TRBJ1-4
V gene: TRBV30

CDR3 protein: CATRSGGGRQPQHF
CDR3 DNA: TGTGCCACTCGGTCAGGGGGGGGTAGACAGCCCCAGCATTTT
D gene: TRBD1
clone size: NA
J gene: TRBJ1-5
V gene: TRBV27

CDR3 protein: CASSHNSGGPYNEQFF
CDR3 DNA: TGTGCCAGTAGCCACAATAGCGGTGGCCCCTACAATGAGCAGTTCTTC
D gene: NA
clone size: NA
J gene: TRBJ2-1
V gene: TRBV19

CDR3 protein: CASRSREIAGRTQYF
CDR3 DNA: TGTGCCAGCAGGTCCAGGGAGATAGCGGGTCGGACCCAGTACTTC
D gene: TRBD2
clone size: NA
J gene: TRBJ2-5
V gene: TRBV2